The text below deals with one TCR beta chain. Its specificity is unknown. Measured with immunoSEQ multiplex PCR; TCRdb has only the in-frame clones, and not every one. The data show fewer than 85,000 clones, with 84% seen just once and around 0.51% held by the top ten. Germline loops: CDR1 SGHRS, CDR2 YFSETQ. This CDR3 spans 15 amino acids. Trimming shortened V by 0 bases and J by 7 bases, and 13 bases separated the two germline ends. The sample comes from a study of OX40 agonist ivuxolimab in advanced cancers. Study findings and constraints: At 0.1 to 3.0 mg/kg, clonal expansion of CD4+ and CD8+ blood T cells had occurred by week 6. Averaged across samples, CD8+ T cells carried more expanded clones than CD4+ did.

This TCR derives from an adult with an advanced solid tumor such as melanoma, head and neck, liver or kidney cancer. The chain joins TRBV5-1 to TRBJ2-2; no clear D. Specimen: CD4+ or CD8+ T cells sorted from blood, collected in a trial of the OX40 agonist ivuxolimab. CDR3 region: CASSLVVAPSGELFF. CDR3 sequence (DNA): TGCGCCAGCAGCTTGGTTGTAGCCCCCAGCGGGGAGCTGTTTTTT.